The 6 T cell receptor beta chains reported below all come from one sample, sequenced in a study of technical replicates of blood from several donors. Only in-frame clones appear in the TCRdb table, and some are missing; sequencing was by immunoSEQ multiplex PCR. Among about 76,000 clones listed, around 94% were seen once. The specimen was T cells isolated from PBMCs. The receptors were gathered from a human donor in good health.

The rearrangement links TRBV9 to TRBJ1-3; D possibly corresponds to TRBD1 (6 bases). The CDR3 runs to 15 residues. Looked up from germline, CDR1 is SGDLS and CDR2 is YYNGEE. The V end was cut by 0 bases, the J end by 1 base, with 8 bases between. For the CDR3, the DNA is TGTGCCAGCAGCGTAGGAGGGGGATCTGGAAACACCATATATTTT. The encoded protein is CASSVGGGSGNTIYF. Filled out from reference TRBV9 and TRBJ1-3, the complete variable domain reads DSGVTQTPKHLITATGQRVTLRCSPRSGDLSVYWYQQSLDQGLQFLIQYYNGEERAKGNILERFSAQQFPDLHSELNLSSLELGDSALYFCASSVGGGSGNTIYFGEGSWLTVV.

The chain is built from TRBV6-1 and TRBJ2-7, with 13 bases matching TRBD2. Trimming took 3 bases from V and 9 from J; bases not matched to a gene: 8. This CDR3 spans 15 amino acids. CDR1 and CDR2 from the germline V gene are MNHNS and SASEGT. CDR3 sequence reads: CASSDTSGRGVVQYF. In DNA form, the CDR3 reads TGTGCCAGCAGTGATACTAGCGGGAGGGGAGTCGTGCAGTACTTC.

This clone was recorded only once. The J gene is TRBJ1-1, the V gene TRBV28; TRBD1 matches 8 bases. CDR1 and CDR2 (germline): MDHEN, SYDVKM. This CDR3 region has 13 residues. The trim removed 7 bases at V and 11 bases at J, leaving 12 bases unmatched. The CDR3 DNA is TGTGCCAGCATAACAGGACAGGGATTTGGGGCTTTCTTT. It codes for CASITGQGFGAFF.

The chain joins TRBV15 to TRBJ2-3; 11 bases fit TRBD2. The CDR3 runs to 15 residues. Germline-derived CDR1 and CDR2 are LNHNV and YYDKDF (reference sequence). Trimming at V came to 5 bases and at J to 4 bases, leaving 5 bases not matched to a gene. CDR3: CATSFTSGSADTQYF. For the CDR3, the DNA is TGTGCCACCAGCTTTACTAGCGGGAGTGCAGATACGCAGTATTTT.

The V and J genes are TRBV6-6 and TRBJ1-2; no clear D gene. V was shortened by 6 bases and J by 8 bases, with 10 bases between the two germline ends. Germline CDR1 MNHNY, CDR2 SVGAGI (reference sequence). The CDR3 contains 11 residues. The CDR3 loop reads CASSGSAGYTF. The CDR3 bases are TGTGCCAGCAGCGGGTCCGCAGGCTACACCTTC.

The chain's CDR3 is CASSATYEQYF. In nucleotides, the CDR3 is TGTGCCAGCAGTGCAACTTACGAGCAGTACTTC. V and J are TRBV6-1 and TRBJ2-7; D not resolved. V was clipped by 4 bases and J by 4 bases, with 5 bases between them. From germline, CDR1 is MNHNS and CDR2 SASEGT. The CDR3 consists of 11 residues.